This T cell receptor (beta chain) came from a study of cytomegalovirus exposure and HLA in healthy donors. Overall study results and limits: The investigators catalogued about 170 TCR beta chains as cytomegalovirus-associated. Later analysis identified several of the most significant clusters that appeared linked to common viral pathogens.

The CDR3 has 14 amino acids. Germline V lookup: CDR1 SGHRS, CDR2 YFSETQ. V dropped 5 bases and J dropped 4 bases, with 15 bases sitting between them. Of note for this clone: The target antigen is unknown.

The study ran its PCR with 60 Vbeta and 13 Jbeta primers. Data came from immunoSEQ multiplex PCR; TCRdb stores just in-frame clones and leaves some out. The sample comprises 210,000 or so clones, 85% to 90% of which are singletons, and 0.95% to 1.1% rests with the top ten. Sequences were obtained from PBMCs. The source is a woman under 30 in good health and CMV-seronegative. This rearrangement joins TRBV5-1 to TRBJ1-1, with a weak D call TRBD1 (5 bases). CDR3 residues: CASSRGGESTEAFF. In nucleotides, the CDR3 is TGCGCCAGCAGTCGTGGGGGGGAGTCCACTGAAGCTTTCTTT. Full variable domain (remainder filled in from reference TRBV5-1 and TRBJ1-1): KAGVTQTPRYLIKTRGQQVTLSCSPISGHRSVSWYQQTPGQGLQFLFEYFSETQRNKGNFPGRFSGRQFSNSRSEMNVSTLELGDSALYLCASSRGGESTEAFFGQGTRLTVV.